The 24 T cell receptor beta chains reported below all come from one sample, sequenced in a study of human T cells and chemical hapten exposure. MiXCR was run by TCRdb on the RACE reads, yielding one entry per CDR3 protein. The top ten clones hold roughly 2.6% of a sample with more than 300,000 distinct CDR3 sequences, 4.5% to 6% of them seen once. The time point is: pre-sensitization, week 0. The treatment is: therapeutic diphenylcyclopropenone sensitization with weekly scalp DPC. Specimen: whole blood, collected in connection with sensitization to the hapten diphenylcyclopropenone (DPC). The receptor source for this set is a woman aged 45-65 years with alopecia areata. Some clones in this sample may be carry-over from other donors' samples.

V and J are TRBV29-1 and TRBJ1-3; D gene ambiguous. This CDR3 is 14 amino acids long. With 7 bases removed from V and 7 bases from J, the gap between germline ends came to 20 bases. CDR1 SQVTM and CDR2 ANQGSEA come from the germline V gene. DNA for the CDR3: TGCAGCGCAGAGGAGGAGTCTGACTGGAACACCATATATTTT. It yields the protein CSAEEESDWNTIYF.

This clonotype was detected many times. The chain is built from TRBV24-1 and TRBJ2-1; the D gene is possibly TRBD1 (5 bases). The V and J ends lost 7 bases and 4 bases respectively, with 16 bases between them. The germline gives CDR1 KGHDR, CDR2 SFDVKD. The CDR3 sequence is 15 residues long. The CDR3 sequence: CATSLRVVPYNEQFF. For the CDR3, the DNA is TGTGCCACCAGCCTCAGGGTGGTACCATACAATGAGCAGTTCTTC.

The chain has TRBV10-3 and TRBJ2-7; no clear D. This CDR3 is 13 amino acids long. Germline CDR1 and CDR2: ENHRY and SYGVKD. Trimming shortened V by 4 bases and J by 8 bases, and 15 bases separated the two germline ends. CDR3 sequence: CAISGASRPKQYF. CDR3 coding DNA: TGTGCCATCAGTGGGGCTAGTCGTCCCAAGCAGTACTTC.

This clonotype has at least ten counts. This chain links TRBV5-5 with TRBJ1-1; possibly TRBD1 for D (6 bases). The CDR3 loop spans 14 amino acids. Germline V gene lookup returns CDR1 SGHKS and CDR2 YYEKEE (reference sequence). V dropped 2 bases and J dropped 6 bases, with 14 bases sitting between them. The CDR3 reads CASSFTGRWAEAFF. Here the CDR3 DNA reads TGTGCCAGCAGCTTTACAGGGAGGTGGGCTGAAGCTTTCTTT. Full variable domain (outside the CDR3, taken from reference TRBV5-5 and TRBJ1-1): DAGVTQSPTHLIKTRGQQVTLRCSPISGHKSVSWYQQVLGQGPQFIFQYYEKEERGRGNFPDRFSARQFPNYSSELNVNALLLGDSALYLCASSFTGRWAEAFFGQGTRLTVV.

This clonotype was counted many times. The chain uses TRBV9 and TRBJ1-5; D gene unclear. V dropped 3 bases and J dropped 6 bases, with 13 bases sitting between them. Germline V lookup: CDR1 SGDLS, CDR2 YYNGEE. This CDR3 has 14 amino acids. CDR3 in DNA: TGTGCCAGCAGCGGACCCCCGGGCACTCAGCCCCAGCATTTT. Translation gives CASSGPPGTQPQHF.

This clonotype was counted many times. The chain links TRBV2 to TRBJ2-2; 7 bases agree with TRBD1. V lost 6 bases, J lost 5 bases, and 3 bases stayed unmatched. This CDR3 spans 13 amino acids. CDR1 is SNHLY, CDR2 FYNNEI, per germline. The CDR3 region has the DNA TGTGCCAGCAGGGCAGGGGGAACCGGGGAGCTGTTTTTT. Its translation is CASRAGGTGELFF.

In this sample, this clonotype turned up many times. Its ends do not fully match the called genes, so a read error is possible. The chain is built from TRBV6-6 and TRBJ1-5; D uncertain. This CDR3 spans 15 amino acids. CDR1 and CDR2 (germline): MNHNY, SVGAGI (reference sequence). CDR3 nucleotide sequence: TGTGCCAGCCGTTACCGGCAGGAGCGCAATCAGCCCCAGCATTTT. Translated: CASRYRQERNQPQHF.

The rearrangement joins TRBV10-3 to TRBJ1-3, with D tentatively TRBD1 (5 bases). Germline-derived CDR1 and CDR2 are ENHRY and SYGVKD. This CDR3 region has 15 residues. Trimming removed 4 bases at V and 0 bases at J, with 10 bases between. DNA for the CDR3: TGTGCCATCAGTGGTGGACAATTCTCTGGAAACACCATATATTTT. Its translation is CAISGGQFSGNTIYF.

This clonotype was recorded a few times. The rearrangement joins TRBV7-9 to TRBJ1-4; D call uncertain. Germline V gene lookup returns CDR1 SEHNR and CDR2 FQNEAQ (reference sequence). This CDR3 contains 12 residues. Trimming pared 1 base from V and 8 bases from J, leaving 5 bases between. The CDR3 nucleotides read TGTGCCAGCAGCTTAGGGGAGGAAAAACTGTTTTTT. This encodes CASSLGEEKLFF.

This clonotype came up many times. The V and J genes are TRBV28 and TRBJ1-5; D gene uncertain. Trimming left V 2 bases short and J 0 bases short, with 11 bases between. The germline V gene encodes CDR1 MDHEN and CDR2 SYDVKM. The CDR3 length is 16 residues. The CDR3 bases are TGTGCCAGCAGTTTAGGGGTCTCTTATAGCAATCAGCCCCAGCATTTT. Translated: CASSLGVSYSNQPQHF.

As regards this clonotype: Mismatch with germline at one junction end may stem from a read error. The V and J genes are TRBV6-1 and TRBJ2-7, with 10 bases lining up with TRBD2. Looked up from germline, CDR1 is MNHNS and CDR2 is SASEGT. This CDR3 is 17 amino acids long. The CDR3: CASCEGRSGGYSYEQYF. The DNA for the CDR3 is TGTGCCAGCTGTGAAGGTCGTAGCGGGGGGTACTCCTACGAGCAGTACTTC.

This clonotype was observed a few times. The chain carries TRBV7-2 and TRBJ1-5, with TRBD1 identical over 8 bases. The CDR3 length is 14 residues. Germline CDR1 and CDR2: SGHTA and FQGNSA. The V and J ends lost 5 bases and 6 bases, in that order; junction bases with no gene match: 6. Here the CDR3 DNA reads TGTGCCAGCAGCCCGGACAGGGAGGGTCAGCCCCAGCATTTT. It translates to CASSPDREGQPQHF. The variable domain in full, with the rest retrieved from reference TRBV7-2 and TRBJ1-5, is GAGVSQSPSNKVTEKGKDVELRCDPISGHTALYWYRQSLGQGLEFLIYFQGNSAPDKSGLPSDRFSAERTGGSVSTLTIQRTQQEDSAVYLCASSPDREGQPQHFGDGTRLSIL.

The chain couples TRBV28 to TRBJ2-7; D is perhaps TRBD2 (5 bases). This CDR3 is 15 amino acids long. Trimming left V 3 bases short and J 6 bases short, with 18 bases between. The germline V gene encodes CDR1 MDHEN and CDR2 SYDVKM. The CDR3 coding sequence is TGTGCCAGCAGTTTCGAGGGCCCGGGTCGAAGCGAGCAGTACTTC. Translating gives CASSFEGPGRSEQYF.

This clonotype occurred many times. V and J are TRBV29-1 and TRBJ1-1, with 7 bases lining up with TRBD1. The CDR3 totals 13 residues. From germline, CDR1 is SQVTM and CDR2 ANQGSEA. V was pared by 6 bases and J by 3 bases, with 7 bases of the junction left unmatched. The CDR3 is CSVFKGQHTEAFF. CDR3 coding DNA: TGCAGCGTCTTTAAGGGACAGCACACTGAAGCTTTCTTT. The variable domain in full, with the rest retrieved from reference TRBV29-1 and TRBJ1-1, is SAVISQKPSRDICQRGTSLTIQCQVDSQVTMMFWYRQQPGQSLTLIATANQGSEATYESGFVIDKFPISRPNLTFSTLTVSNMSPEDSSIYLCSVFKGQHTEAFFGQGTRLTVV.

The chain employs TRBV6-1 and TRBJ1-6; no reliable D call. V was cut by 6 bases and J by 8 bases, with 11 bases left in between. The CDR3 extends over 13 amino acids. CDR1 MNHNS and CDR2 SASEGT come from the germline V gene. DNA of the CDR3: TGTGCCAGCAGCCCAAGGGAGTATTCACCCCTCCACTTT. Its protein is CASSPREYSPLHF.

This clonotype was counted many times. The chain links TRBV7-8 to TRBJ2-5, with 8 bases identical to TRBD1. The CDR3 sequence is 16 residues long. The germline CDR1 and CDR2 sequences are SGHVS and FQNEAQ. Trimming at V came to 5 bases and at J to 3 bases, leaving 11 bases not matched to a gene. The CDR3 is CASSGLAGGSKETQYF. The CDR3 nucleotides are TGTGCCAGCAGCGGTTTGGCAGGGGGCTCAAAAGAGACCCAGTACTTC.

This sequence joins TRBV3-1 and TRBJ2-1; possibly TRBD1 for D (5 bases). V was clipped by 0 bases and J by 15 bases, with 15 bases between them. This CDR3 spans 13 amino acids. Germline V gene lookup returns CDR1 LGHDT and CDR2 YNNKEL (reference sequence). The CDR3 spells CASSQEPTASGFF. CDR3 sequence (DNA): TGTGCCAGCAGCCAAGAACCGACAGCCTCCGGGTTCTTC.

This chain uses TRBV5-1 with TRBJ1-6; D may be TRBD1 (6 bases). Trimming pared 4 bases from V and 8 bases from J, leaving 16 bases between. The CDR3 is 15 amino acids. Germline V gene sequence: CDR1 SGHRS, CDR2 YFSETQ. Here the CDR3 DNA reads TGCGCCAGCAGCGGAGAGGGGGTCTGGGATTCACCCCTCCACTTT. Translated, it gives CASSGEGVWDSPLHF.

This clonotype was counted at least ten times. This chain links TRBV12-3 or TRBV12-4 with TRBJ1-3, with D maybe TRBD1 (6 bases). Trimming cost V 6 bases and J 7 bases, with 16 bases left between them. The CDR3 consists of 14 residues. CDR3 in amino acids: CASSPWGAQNTIYF. In DNA, the CDR3 is TGTGCCAGCAGCCCCTGGGGGGCCCAGAACACCATATATTTT.

This chain uses TRBV3-1 with TRBJ2-3; 7 bases line up with TRBD1. The trim removed 4 bases at V and 3 bases at J, leaving 4 bases unmatched. Germline loops: CDR1 LGHDT, CDR2 YNNKEL (reference sequence). The CDR3 runs 14 residues. The CDR3 bases are TGTGCCAGCAGCCCGGGACAGAGAACAGATACGCAGTATTTT. Amino acid sequence: CASSPGQRTDTQYF.

This clonotype turned up a few times. J is TRBJ1-4 and V is TRBV25-1; D perhaps matches TRBD1 (6 bases). With 3 bases removed from V and 3 bases from J, the gap between germline ends came to 11 bases. The CDR3 contains 15 residues. Germline values: CDR1 MGHDK, CDR2 SYGVNS. CDR3 sequence: CASSDAGGSNEKLFF. Written as DNA, the CDR3 is TGTGCCAGCAGTGACGCTGGGGGCTCTAATGAAAAACTGTTTTTT.

J is TRBJ2-5 and V is TRBV18; unclear D gene. Trimming took off 1 base at V and 2 bases at J, with 5 bases between the two ends. This CDR3 contains 13 residues. CDR1 is KGHSH, CDR2 LQKENI, per germline. The CDR3 protein is CASSPLSQETQYF. CDR3 DNA: TGTGCCAGCTCACCACTCTCTCAAGAGACCCAGTACTTC.

This clonotype was observed at least ten times. The chain has TRBV6-6 and TRBJ1-6, with 8 bases that match TRBD1. Trimming cost V 8 bases and J 10 bases; bases outside gene matches: 7. CDR3 size: 13 residues. CDR1 MNHNY and CDR2 SVGAGI come from the germline V gene (reference sequence). This chain's CDR3 is CASFDRGESPLHF. CDR3 nucleotides: TGTGCCAGCTTTGACAGGGGAGAGTCACCCCTCCACTTT.

This clonotype was detected only a few times. V gene TRBV29-1 combines with J gene TRBJ2-2; no definite D call. The length of the CDR3 is 12 residues. Germline-derived CDR1 and CDR2 are SQVTM and ANQGSEA. V lost 4 bases and J 5 bases, leaving 8 bases between the germline ends. CDR3 DNA: TGCAGCGTTGCATGGGGAACCGGGGAGCTGTTTTTT. Translation gives CSVAWGTGELFF.